The 29 T cell receptor beta chains below all came from one sample that was sequenced in a study of blood T cell repertoires in COVID-19. Clones were sequenced by immunoSEQ multiplex PCR, and TCRdb holds only the in-frame ones, with some missing. The table has tens of thousands of clones, around 70% seen once. The sample taken for sequencing was peripheral blood. Receptors were obtained from an older woman with acute or convalescent COVID-19.

A few counts support this clone. This chain connects TRBV6-5 to TRBJ1-6, with 9 bases identical to TRBD1. The V gene end was trimmed by 4 bases and the J gene end by 10 bases; junction bases not matched to a gene: 8. Germline CDR1 MNHEY, CDR2 SVGAGI. The CDR3 totals 15 residues. In nucleotides, the CDR3 is TGTGCCAGCAGTTCGACCGACAGGGGGGGATCACCCCTCCACTTT. Amino acids: CASSSTDRGGSPLHF.

This clone has only a few counts. The chain links TRBV15 to TRBJ2-2, with D tentatively TRBD1 (6 bases). The CDR3 runs 16 residues. Looked up from germline, CDR1 is LNHNV and CDR2 is YYDKDF (reference sequence). The germline V and J ends were trimmed by 8 bases and 4 bases, with 20 bases remaining between them. CDR3 sequence: CATGGDKGVGTGELFF. DNA for the CDR3: TGTGCCACCGGGGGTGATAAGGGGGTAGGCACCGGGGAGCTGTTTTTT.

This sequence joins TRBV5-6 and TRBJ2-1; possibly TRBD2 for D (7 bases). The V end was cut by 0 bases, the J end by 0 bases, with 16 bases between. CDR1 is SGHDT, CDR2 YYEEEE, per germline. The CDR3 is made up of 18 amino acids. The CDR3 loop is CASSLARGALSSYNEQFF. DNA for the CDR3: TGTGCCAGCAGCTTGGCTCGGGGGGCCTTGAGCTCCTACAATGAGCAGTTCTTC. The complete variable domain, with remaining parts taken from reference TRBV5-6 and TRBJ2-1, reads DAGVTQSPTHLIKTRGQQVTLRCSPKSGHDTVSWYQQALGQGPQFIFQYYEEEERQRGNFPDRFSGHQFPNYSSELNVNALLLGDSALYLCASSLARGALSSYNEQFFGPGTRLTVL.

The CDR3 nucleotides read TGCGCCAGCAGCTTGGCCTCGGGACAGGCTAGTTATGGCTACACCTTC. It translates to CASSLASGQASYGYTF. V is TRBV5-1 and J is TRBJ1-2; 8 nucleotides match TRBD1. The CDR3 consists of 16 residues. CDR1 is SGHRS and CDR2 is YFSETQ in the germline V gene. Trimming took 0 bases from V and 5 from J; bases not matched to a gene: 9.

The chain couples TRBV5-1 to TRBJ1-2; no reliable D call. Germline lookup yields CDR1 SGHRS and CDR2 YFSETQ. The CDR3 is 12 amino acids. V lost 5 bases and J 0 bases, leaving 5 bases between the germline ends. This CDR3 is CASRGTNYGYTF. CDR3 DNA: TGCGCCAGCAGGGGCACTAACTATGGCTACACCTTC.

This clone was recorded once. V is TRBV3-1 (or the pseudogene TRBV3-2) and J is TRBJ2-1, with 7 bases identical to TRBD2. This CDR3 contains 17 residues. V was clipped by 1 base and J by 6 bases; unmatched bases: 12. Germline V CDR1 and CDR2: LGHDT, YNNKEL (reference sequence). The CDR3 region is CASSQGYTAGYSNEQFF. CDR3 bases: TGTGCCAGCAGCCAAGGCTATACAGCGGGGTACTCCAATGAGCAGTTCTTC.

The J gene is TRBJ2-3, the V gene TRBV7-3; D remains ambiguous. Trimming removed 0 bases at V and 6 bases at J, with 7 bases between. Germline CDR1 is SGHTA and CDR2 is FQGTGA. The CDR3 totals 13 residues. The chain's CDR3 is CASSLTHFDTQYF. The CDR3 nucleotides are TGTGCCAGCAGCTTAACCCACTTTGATACGCAGTATTTT.

The genes are TRBV5-1 and TRBJ2-6; D is undetermined. Trimming cost V 7 bases and J 2 bases, with 10 bases left between them. The CDR3 is 14 residues long. Germline V gives CDR1 SGHRS, CDR2 YFSETQ. CDR3 amino acids: CASDRGAGANVLTF. In nucleotides, the CDR3 is TGCGCCAGCGACCGAGGTGCTGGGGCCAACGTCCTGACTTTC.

The CDR3 sequence: CASKQGVSSYEQYF. CDR3 bases: TGTGCCAGCAAACAAGGGGTTAGCTCCTACGAGCAGTACTTC. The V call is TRBV2, the J call TRBJ2-7; TRBD1 is a possible D gene (5 bases). Germline CDR1 is SNHLY and CDR2 is FYNNEI. The V end lost 7 bases, the J end lost 0 bases, and 13 bases lay between the germline ends. CDR3 length: 14 amino acids.

This chain uses TRBV7-3 with TRBJ1-1; D perhaps matches TRBD1 (6 bases). The germline V gene encodes CDR1 SGHTA and CDR2 FQGTGA. This CDR3 region has 14 residues. V was trimmed by 4 bases and J by 4 bases, leaving 13 bases between them. The CDR3 DNA is TGTGCCAGCAGCTCCACAGGGTTGGGCACTGAAGCTTTCTTT. Protein: CASSSTGLGTEAFF.

The rearrangement links TRBV4-2 to TRBJ1-5; no reliable D call. The V gene lost 4 bases and the J gene lost 0 bases, with 28 bases spanning the gap. Per the germline V gene, CDR1 is LGHNA and CDR2 is YNFKEQ. This CDR3 is 21 amino acids long. This chain's CDR3 is CASSLIHHSVRRINSNQPQHF. The CDR3 DNA is TGTGCCAGCAGCCTTATACATCATTCCGTGAGGCGGATAAATAGCAATCAGCCCCAGCATTTT.

CDR3 in DNA: TGTGCCAGCAGCTCATACAGAGACCGAACCACTGAAGCTTTCTTT. Translating it yields CASSSYRDRTTEAFF. The chain joins TRBV7-3 to TRBJ1-1; no clear D. The CDR3 consists of 15 residues. Trimming shortened V by 4 bases and J by 4 bases, and 16 bases separated the two germline ends. Germline CDR1 SGHTA, CDR2 FQGTGA.

This clone was observed a single time. The chain has TRBV9 and TRBJ2-7; tentative D call: TRBD1 (5 bases). The CDR3 is 14 amino acids. V was shortened by 2 bases and J by 1 base, with 10 bases between the two germline ends. Germline V CDR1 and CDR2: SGDLS, YYNGEE. Written as DNA, the CDR3 is TGTGCCAGCAGCGTTAGTCCAGGGTCCTACGAGCAGTACTTC. It encodes CASSVSPGSYEQYF.

The rearrangement uses TRBV5-1 and TRBJ1-1; D call uncertain. V gave up 0 bases and J gave up 1 base, with 13 bases separating them. The CDR3 sequence is 16 residues long. Germline-derived CDR1 and CDR2 are SGHRS and YFSETQ. The CDR3 region is CASSLEAGRANTEAFF. The CDR3 nucleotides are TGCGCCAGCAGCTTGGAGGCAGGTCGAGCGAACACTGAAGCTTTCTTT. Together with reference TRBV5-1 and TRBJ1-1, the CDR3 gives the full variable domain: KAGVTQTPRYLIKTRGQQVTLSCSPISGHRSVSWYQQTPGQGLQFLFEYFSETQRNKGNFPGRFSGRQFSNSRSEMNVSTLELGDSALYLCASSLEAGRANTEAFFGQGTRLTVV.

The chain employs TRBV5-5 and TRBJ2-3; 8 bases line up with TRBD2. The CDR3 is made up of 14 amino acids. Losses at the gene ends were 3 bases for V and 4 bases for J; bases not matched to a gene: 4. Germline V gene data show CDR1 as SGHKS and CDR2 as YYEKEE (reference sequence). The chain's CDR3 is CASSSSGGPDTQYF. The CDR3 nucleotides are TGTGCCAGCAGCTCATCGGGGGGGCCAGATACGCAGTATTTT.

The chain combines TRBV3-1 (or the pseudogene TRBV3-2) with TRBJ2-7; 8 nucleotides match TRBD1. The length of the CDR3 is 14 residues. CDR1 LGHDT and CDR2 YNNKEL come from the germline V gene (reference sequence). V shed 1 base and J 5 bases; nucleotides not matched to a gene: 4. CDR3 sequence: CASSQAGQGNEQYF. The DNA for the CDR3 is TGTGCCAGCAGCCAAGCAGGACAGGGAAACGAGCAGTACTTC.

The gene calls are TRBV18 and TRBJ1-1; 7 bases map to TRBD1. Trimming took 3 bases from V and 3 from J; bases not matched to a gene: 7. The CDR3 covers 15 residues. Germline V gene sequence: CDR1 KGHSH, CDR2 LQKENI. The CDR3 reads CASSPPTGKHTEAFF. CDR3 sequence (DNA): TGTGCCAGCTCACCGCCGACAGGGAAACACACTGAAGCTTTCTTT.

This chain uses TRBV6-5 with TRBJ1-1, with D uncertain. V shed 7 bases and J shed 5 bases, with 14 bases lying between them. Looked up from germline, CDR1 is MNHEY and CDR2 is SVGAGI. The CDR3 consists of 13 residues. The CDR3 DNA reads as TGTGCCAGCAAAGGTGGGCGTTGGACTGAAGCTTTCTTT. Translating it yields CASKGGRWTEAFF.

This chain links TRBV3-1 (or the pseudogene TRBV3-2) with TRBJ2-7; TRBD2 might be the D (5 bases). CDR1 and CDR2 from the germline V gene are LGHDT and YNNKEL (reference sequence). This CDR3 is 15 amino acids long. V dropped 0 bases and J dropped 3 bases, with 12 bases sitting between them. In DNA, the CDR3 is TGTGCCAGCAGCCAAGACGGGGAAAAAAGCTACGAGCAGTACTTC. This translates into CASSQDGEKSYEQYF.

This chain connects TRBV28 to TRBJ1-1; weak D call: TRBD1 (5 bases). Between the trimmed V and J ends, which lost 6 bases and 5 bases, there was a span of 16 bases. This CDR3 region has 14 residues. Germline V gives CDR1 MDHEN, CDR2 SYDVKM. The CDR3 DNA follows: TGTGCCAGCAGACTTTCAGGGCGATGGACTGAAGCTTTCTTT. Translated, it gives CASRLSGRWTEAFF. Using reference TRBV28 and TRBJ1-1 for the parts outside the CDR3, the full variable domain is DVKVTQSSRYLVKRTGEKVFLECVQDMDHENMFWYRQDPGLGLRLIYFSYDVKMKEKGDIPEGYSVSREKKERFSLILESASTNQTSMYLCASRLSGRWTEAFFGQGTRLTVV.

The CDR3 DNA reads TGTGCCAGTAACAGGGTTACCTATGGCTACACCTTC. As protein: CASNRVTYGYTF. This rearrangement joins TRBV7-9 to TRBJ1-2; TRBD1 might be the D (6 bases). The CDR3 totals 12 residues. Germline V gene lookup returns CDR1 SEHNR and CDR2 FQNEAQ (reference sequence). The V and J ends lost 9 bases and 4 bases respectively, with 12 bases between them.

This clone appeared a single time. The rearrangement uses TRBV11-1 and TRBJ1-1; TRBD1 aligns across 9 bases. V lost 5 bases to trimming and J lost 2 bases; unmatched junction nucleotides: 6. Germline values: CDR1 SGHAT, CDR2 FQDESV (reference sequence). This CDR3 has 15 residues. The CDR3 here is CASSLGQGRNTEAFF. CDR3 sequence (DNA): TGTGCCAGCAGCCTGGGACAGGGACGAAACACTGAAGCTTTCTTT. The complete variable domain, with remaining parts taken from reference TRBV11-1 and TRBJ1-1, reads EAEVAQSPRYKITEKSQAVAFWCDPISGHATLYWYRQILGQGPELLVQFQDESVVDDSQLPKDRFSAERLKGVDSTLKIQPAELGDSAMYLCASSLGQGRNTEAFFGQGTRLTVV.

The chain joins TRBV24-1 to TRBJ1-5, with D hard to call. V lost 4 bases and J lost 5, with 14 bases in between. Germline lookup yields CDR1 KGHDR and CDR2 SFDVKD. CDR3 length: 15 residues. As DNA, the CDR3 is TGTGCCACCAGTGACTCTGACTCGCTCCATCAGCCCCAGCATTTT. Translation gives CATSDSDSLHQPQHF.

This clone was recorded a few times. The V and J genes are TRBV19 and TRBJ2-5; no clear D gene. The germline V and J ends were trimmed by 1 base and 2 bases, with 14 bases remaining between them. The germline V gene encodes CDR1 LNHDA and CDR2 SQIVND (reference sequence). The CDR3 has 16 amino acids. CDR3 nucleotide sequence: TGTGCCAGTAGTATAGGGCCCTCACAGAGACAAGAGACCCAGTACTTC. As protein: CASSIGPSQRQETQYF.

This clone was seen only once. The chain links TRBV6-4 to TRBJ1-2; 9 bases match TRBD1. The CDR3 spans 16 residues. Per the germline V gene, CDR1 is MRHNA and CDR2 is SNTAGT. The trim removed 4 bases at V and 2 bases at J, leaving 8 bases unmatched. This chain's CDR3 is CASSGGQGKGNYGYTF. The CDR3 bases are TGTGCCAGCAGTGGTGGACAGGGGAAAGGGAACTATGGCTACACCTTC.

This rearrangement joins TRBV5-1 to TRBJ1-5; TRBD1 matches at 12 bases. CDR1 is SGHRS and CDR2 is YFSETQ in the germline V gene. V was clipped by 2 bases and J by 6 bases; unmatched bases: 6. The CDR3 totals 16 residues. CDR3 sequence reads: CASSLGTGGRGQPQHF. DNA for the CDR3: TGCGCCAGCAGCTTAGGGACAGGGGGCCGGGGTCAGCCCCAGCATTTT.

The chain couples TRBV5-1 to TRBJ1-6; 10 bases fit TRBD1. The CDR3 length is 14 residues. V lost 2 bases and J lost 10; bases outside the gene matches: 3. Germline assignment: CDR1 SGHRS and CDR2 YFSETQ. CDR3 in amino acids: CASSLGTGESPLHF. The CDR3 bases are TGCGCCAGCAGCTTAGGGACAGGGGAATCACCCCTCCACTTT.

The CDR3 loop reads CASSGSSGGAYEQYV. The DNA for the CDR3 is TGTGCCAGCAGTGGTAGTAGCGGGGGGGCATACGAGCAGTACGTC. V and J are TRBV2 and TRBJ2-7; 11 bases agree with TRBD2. This CDR3 is built from 15 residues. Looked up from germline, CDR1 is SNHLY and CDR2 is FYNNEI. J gave up 4 bases and V 4 bases, and 6 bases lay outside the gene matches.

The chain has TRBV18 and TRBJ2-2, with a possible D match to TRBD1 (6 bases). Trimming stripped 4 bases from V and 6 bases from J, with 6 bases between. The length of the CDR3 is 12 residues. Germline-derived CDR1 and CDR2 are KGHSH and LQKENI. CDR3 bases: TGTGCCAGCTCACAGGGGGCCGGGGAGCTGTTTTTT. Its translation: CASSQGAGELFF. Filled out from reference TRBV18 and TRBJ2-2, the complete variable domain reads NAGVMQNPRHLVRRRGQEARLRCSPMKGHSHVYWYRQLPEEGLKFMVYLQKENIIDESGMPKERFSAEFPKEGPSILRIQQVVRGDSAAYFCASSQGAGELFFGEGSRLTVL.